This is a list of T cell receptor beta chains from one sample in a study of blood T cell repertoires in COVID-19. Sequencing used immunoSEQ multiplex PCR; TCRdb keeps in-frame clones, though not all of them. This table holds about 220,000 clones, roughly 84% found once. The sequenced sample consisted of peripheral blood. The receptors were gathered from an elderly woman with acute or convalescent COVID-19. CDR3s include the opening cysteine and the closing phenylalanine or tryptophan. A D gene is named only where the DNA matches it firmly. For some rows the clone size is stated as once, few or many, or as a class when expanded; others skip it.

clone_size d_call j_call v_call cdr3_nt cdr3_aa
. TRBD1 TRBJ2-3 TRBV6-4 TGTGCCAGCTCGGAATGGGACAGGACCACAGATACGCAGTATTTT CASSEWDRTTDTQYF
. TRBD1 TRBJ1-2 TRBV27 TGTGCCAGCAGTTGGGGACAGGGCAATAACTATGGCTACACCTTC CASSWGQGNNYGYTF
. . TRBJ1-1 TRBV19 TGTGCCAGTAGTATTTCGGAATCGGGGGACACTGAAGCTTTCTTT CASSISESGDTEAFF
. TRBD1 TRBJ2-3 TRBV5-1 TGCGCCACCAGACAGGGTAGCACAGATACGCAGTATTTT CATRQGSTDTQYF
. . TRBJ1-2 TRBV10-3 TGTGCCATCAGTGAAGGGGATGGGGGCTACACCTTC CAISEGDGGYTF
. TRBD2 TRBJ2-7 TRBV3-1/TRBV3-2 TGTGCCAGCAGCCCTCGACTAGCGGGGTACGAGCAGTACTTC CASSPRLAGYEQYF
. . TRBJ2-1 TRBV10-3 TGTGCCATACGCGACACGGTCGTGAATGAGCAGTTCTTC CAIRDTVVNEQFF
. . TRBJ2-5 TRBV2 TGTGCCAGCAGTGAGTCGGAAGGGGCCCCAGAGACCCAGTACTTC CASSESEGAPETQYF
once TRBD1 TRBJ1-3 TRBV4-1 TGCGCCAGCAGCCAACCCGGGACAGGGGTTGGAAACACCATATATTTT CASSQPGTGVGNTIYF
once . TRBJ2-5 TRBV7-2 TGTGCCAGCAGAGAGCCCGTCGGGTACTATTGGTACTTC CASREPVGYYWYF
. . TRBJ1-6 TRBV2 TGTGCCAGCAGTGAGGTTCCGGAGGCACCCCTCCACTTT CASSEVPEAPLHF
. TRBD1 TRBJ2-7 TRBV28 TGTGCCAGCAGGCCCCCAGACAGGGAACGCAAGCACTACGAGCAGTACTTC CASRPPDRERKHYEQYF
. TRBD2 TRBJ2-3 TRBV27 TGTGCCAGCAGTCCCCGGACTAGCGTAACAGATACGCAGTATTTT CASSPRTSVTDTQYF
. . TRBJ2-5 TRBV18 TGTGCCAGCTCACCTGCCGAGGGTAAAGAGACCCAGTACTTC CASSPAEGKETQYF
. . TRBJ2-2 TRBV7-2 TGTGCCAGCAGCCGGGGGAGTATTACCGGGGAGCTGTTTTTT CASSRGSITGELFF
few . TRBJ1-2 TRBV2 TGTGCCAGCCGGGAGGTCTATGGCTACACCTTC CASREVYGYTF
. TRBD1 TRBJ1-5 TRBV6-2/TRBV6-3 TGTGCCAGCAGTCCCTTATTGACAGGGAGCAATCAGCCCCAGCATTTT CASSPLLTGSNQPQHF
. . TRBJ1-2 TRBV5-4 TGTGCCAGCAGCCGGGACATCGGCGCCCTGGTAGGCTACACCTTC CASSRDIGALVGYTF
. TRBD2 TRBJ2-3 TRBV6-5 TGTGCCAGCGGGCGGGGGGCAACCCCAGATACGCAGTATTTT CASGRGATPDTQYF
few . TRBJ2-1 TRBV6-5 TGTGCCAGCAGTTACTCCGCAGGGAAGCAGTTCTTC CASSYSAGKQFF
few TRBD1 TRBJ1-1 TRBV9 TGTGCCAGCAGCGTGGACAGGGGGGAGACTGAAGCTTTCTTT CASSVDRGETEAFF
. . TRBJ1-2 TRBV5-1 TGCGCCAGCAGCTTGGCCCCGACAGCGGGCTACACCTTC CASSLAPTAGYTF
. TRBD1 TRBJ1-1 TRBV5-6 TGTGCCAGCAGCTTCTTCAGGGGGGACACTGAAGCTTTCTTT CASSFFRGDTEAFF
. . TRBJ1-3 TRBV5-1 TGCGCCAGCAGCTTGGACTCGGACAGCTCTGGAAACACCATATATTTT CASSLDSDSSGNTIYF
. . TRBJ1-5 TRBV18 TGTGCCAGCTCACGCTGGGGACTGCTTAATCAGCCCCAGCATTTT CASSRWGLLNQPQHF
. . TRBJ2-3 TRBV25-1 TGTGCCAGCAGTGCCGGGACTAGCACAGATACGCAGTATTTT CASSAGTSTDTQYF
. . TRBJ2-2 TRBV7-2 TGTGCCAGCAGCTTTTCGACCGGGGAGCTGTTTTTT CASSFSTGELFF
. . TRBJ2-7 TRBV5-1 TGCGCCAGCAGCCCTACAGGCGATTACGAGCAGTACTTC CASSPTGDYEQYF
. TRBD1 TRBJ1-2 TRBV13 TGTGCCAGCAGCTCCTTCCGGGACAGGAACTATGGCTACACCTTC CASSSFRDRNYGYTF
. . TRBJ1-5 TRBV19 TGTGCCAGTACCCTGGGCAACAATCAGCCCCAGCATTTT CASTLGNNQPQHF
. . TRBJ1-5 TRBV6-6 TGTGCCAGCAGGTTTACAGAAGCTCAGCCCCAGCATTTT CASRFTEAQPQHF
. . TRBJ2-7 TRBV5-4 TGTGCCAGCAGCTTGGGGGGCACAGGGCTCTACGAGCAGTACTTC CASSLGGTGLYEQYF
. TRBD2 TRBJ2-5 TRBV5-1 TGCGCCAGCAGCTTGGCCTTGCGGGGGGGCGGAGAGACCCAGTACTTC CASSLALRGGGETQYF
once . TRBJ2-7 TRBV12-3/TRBV12-4 TGTGCCAGCACCGCCCAGGGGTTGCACGAGCAGTACTTC CASTAQGLHEQYF
. TRBD2 TRBJ2-3 TRBV18 TGTGCCAGCTCACTGCCCCCGGGCGGGGGAACAGATACGCAGTATTTT CASSLPPGGGTDTQYF
. . TRBJ1-1 TRBV30 TGTGCCTGGACTCGGACATTGAACACTGAAGCTTTCTTT CAWTRTLNTEAFF
. . TRBJ1-1 TRBV19 . CASTSVEVREAFF
. TRBD1 TRBJ2-7 TRBV25-1 TGTGCCAGCAGTGAATATAGGACAGGGTCCTACGAGCAGTACTTC CASSEYRTGSYEQYF
. . TRBJ2-5 TRBV18 TGTGCCAGCTCATCGCGACAGGCCCAAGAGACCCAGTACTTC CASSSRQAQETQYF